These T cell receptor beta chains were read from a single sample in a study of human T cells and chemical hapten exposure. TCRdb ran MiXCR on the RACE reads and lists one entry per CDR3 protein. The table lists about 100,000 distinct CDR3 sequences, approximately 10% of them singletons. Sample: whole blood, taken in connection with sensitization to the hapten diphenylcyclopropenone (DPC). Receptors originate from a woman aged 40 to 49 with alopecia areata. Some clones in this sample may be carry-over from other donors' samples. Both conserved end residues are part of each CDR3. The order of the fields is J gene, V gene, D gene, clone size, CDR3 DNA, CDR3 protein. D genes are given only for firm matches. The size entry is marked missing in some rows and otherwise reads once, few, many or a size class.

TRBJ1-4,TRBV20-1,-,-,TGCAGTGCTGCCGCCGGGTTTAATGAAAAACTGTTTTTT,CSAAAGFNEKLFF
TRBJ1-1,TRBV18,-,few,TGTGCCAGCTCACCAGGAAATGAAGCTTTCTTT,CASSPGNEAFF
TRBJ1-1,TRBV5-5,-,many,TGTGCCAGCAGCTTGCGGCAGGGTGTCACTGAAGCTTTCTTT,CASSLRQGVTEAFF
TRBJ2-5,TRBV29-1,TRBD1,many,TGCAGCGTTCCGGACAGGGCTCTTCAAGAGACCCAGTACTTC,CSVPDRALQETQYF
TRBJ1-2,TRBV18,-,-,TGTGCCAGCTCACCGGACAGTAACTATGGCTACACCTTC,CASSPDSNYGYTF
TRBJ1-1,TRBV30,-,many,TGTGCCTGGAGGGCCTCAATGAACACTGAAGCTTTCTTT,CAWRASMNTEAFF
TRBJ2-7,TRBV6-5,-,-,TGTGCCAGCAGTCGCCCTTCAGGGCGTTCCTACGAGCAGTACTTC,CASSRPSGRSYEQYF
TRBJ2-3,TRBV19,-,few,TGTGCCAGTAGTCGGACACCAGGGTCAGTAGCAGATACGCAGTATTTT,CASSRTPGSVADTQYF
TRBJ2-5,TRBV12-3/TRBV12-4,-,many,TGTGCCAGCAGCCGGACGGCTTGGGAGACCCAGTACTTC,CASSRTAWETQYF
TRBJ1-3,TRBV29-1,TRBD1,many,TGCAGCGTTGAAGAAGGGACAGTCTCTGGAAACACCATATATTTT,CSVEEGTVSGNTIYF
TRBJ2-5,TRBV7-8,-,-,TGTGCCAGCAGCCGGGACGGACCCGGTCGTGGGACCCAGTACTTC,CASSRDGPGRGTQYF
TRBJ2-2,TRBV4-1,-,few,TGCGCCAGCAGCCAAGCACAGGGGAACACCGGGGAGCTGTTTTTT,CASSQAQGNTGELFF
TRBJ2-1,TRBV10-3,-,few,TGTGCCATCACCCAAGGGACCGCTACTAATGAGCAGTTCTTC,CAITQGTATNEQFF
TRBJ2-7,TRBV20-1,TRBD1,few,TGCAGTGCGGAGGGACAGGGGGGCGAGCAGTACTTC,CSAEGQGGEQYF
TRBJ1-2,TRBV25-1,-,many,TGTGCCAGCAGTGACTCAGGGGACTATGGCTACACCTTC,CASSDSGDYGYTF
TRBJ1-5,TRBV11-2,TRBD1,-,TGTGCCAGCAGCTTCGGACAGGGTCCGCTTCAGCCCCAGCATTTT,CASSFGQGPLQPQHF
TRBJ1-1,TRBV9,-,many,TGTGCCAGCAGCAAGCGTCCCGGGACTGAAGCTTTCTTT,CASSKRPGTEAFF
TRBJ2-7,TRBV5-1,TRBD1,-,TGCGCCAGCAGCTTGTACGGCCAGGGGGCGGGGGAGCAGTACTTC,CASSLYGQGAGEQYF
TRBJ2-2,TRBV18,TRBD2,many,TGTGCCAGCTCACCACCCACGGGAGGGACCACCGGGGAGCTGTTTTTT,CASSPPTGGTTGELFF
TRBJ2-3,TRBV28,-,many,TGTGCCAGCAGCACCGCCCTTTTGGGGGGCCCTAGCACAGATACGCAGTATTTT,CASSTALLGGPSTDTQYF
TRBJ2-2,TRBV7-8,TRBD2,-,TGTGCCAGCAGCCGCCTCCAGCTAGCGGGGGGGTCCACCGGGGAGCTGTTTTTT,CASSRLQLAGGSTGELFF
TRBJ2-5,TRBV20-1,-,-,TGCAGTGCTAGTATTACACAAGAGACCCAGTACTTC,CSASITQETQYF
TRBJ2-5,TRBV24-1,TRBD2,many,TGTGCCACCAGTGATTTCCCGGGGACTAGCGGGAGTTACGAGGGGGAGACCCAGTACTTC,CATSDFPGTSGSYEGETQYF
TRBJ2-7,TRBV27,-,many,TGTGCCAGCAGTTTCGGGTACGAGCAGTACTTC,CASSFGYEQYF
TRBJ2-7,TRBV4-3,TRBD2,-,TGCGCCAGCAGCCAATCCACACTAGCGGGAGAGCGGGAGCAGTACTTC,CASSQSTLAGEREQYF
TRBJ1-1,TRBV5-1,-,-,TGCGCCAGCACCCCGACAGGATTGAACACTGAAGCTTTCTTT,CASTPTGLNTEAFF
TRBJ1-3,TRBV14,-,-,TGTGCCAGCAGCACCAATTCCGGAAACACCATATATTTT,CASSTNSGNTIYF
TRBJ2-2,TRBV9,-,few,TGTGCCAGCAGCGTGGACGGGAACACCGGGGAGCTGTTTTTT,CASSVDGNTGELFF
TRBJ2-5,TRBV5-1,-,-,TGCGCCAGCAGCTTGCCCGGACTGGAGACCCAGTACTTC,CASSLPGLETQYF
TRBJ2-1,TRBV29-1,-,-,TGCAGCGTTGAACCGCCTGTTTCCTACAATGAGCAGTTCTTC,CSVEPPVSYNEQFF
TRBJ1-2,TRBV12-3/TRBV12-4,-,-,TGTGCCAGCAGTTTAAGACAGAGTTATGGCTACACCTTC,CASSLRQSYGYTF
TRBJ1-1,TRBV24-1,TRBD1,few,TGTGCCACCACTTCGGACAGGGAGAACACTGAAGCTTTCTTT,CATTSDRENTEAFF
TRBJ2-7,TRBV28,TRBD2,few,TGTGCCAGCAGTTTAGGGACTAGCGGGAGTTTAAGGCAGGAGCAGTACTTC,CASSLGTSGSLRQEQYF
TRBJ1-5,TRBV19,TRBD1,few,TGTGCCAGTAGTGGGGGACAGCCTGGCCAGCCCCAGCATTTT,CASSGGQPGQPQHF
TRBJ2-3,TRBV6-2/TRBV6-3,-,-,TGTGCCAGCAGTTCCGTCCTCCGTTCGTATTTT,CASSSVLRSYF
TRBJ1-2,TRBV10-3,-,few,TGTGCCATCGGAGCAGTTTCTAACTATGGCTACACCTTC,CAIGAVSNYGYTF
TRBJ2-5,TRBV27,-,-,TGTGCCAGCAGTCCCCGGGTGATGCAAGAGACCCAGTACTTC,CASSPRVMQETQYF
TRBJ2-1,TRBV18,-,many,TGTGCCAGCTCAGTGGGGGTTGGATACAATGAGCAGTTCTTC,CASSVGVGYNEQFF
TRBJ1-1,TRBV11-3,TRBD1,many,TGTGCCAGCGTGGGACAGGGGGTAATGAACACTGAAGCTTTCTTT,CASVGQGVMNTEAFF
TRBJ2-7,TRBV29-1,-,once,TGCAGCGTTGAAAATTGGGACGGCTACGAGCAGTACTTC,CSVENWDGYEQYF
TRBJ1-1,TRBV20-1,-,-,TGCAGTGCTAGTCGGAACACTGAAGCTTTCTTT,CSASRNTEAFF
TRBJ1-1,TRBV15,-,few,TGTGCCACCAGCAGAGCTGGAGTAAACACTGAAGCTTTCTTT,CATSRAGVNTEAFF
TRBJ2-7,TRBV7-3,-,-,TGTGCCAGCAGGGGAACCTACGTGCAGTACTTC,CASRGTYVQYF
TRBJ2-6,TRBV6-1,-,-,TGTGCCAGCAGGGAGATCCAGGGACTTACGTTCTCTGGGGCCAACGTCCTGACTTTC,CASREIQGLTFSGANVLTF
TRBJ1-1,TRBV12-3/TRBV12-4,-,-,TGTGCCAGCAGTACTGACATGGGGCTAACTGAAGCTTTCTTT,CASSTDMGLTEAFF
TRBJ1-4,TRBV12-3/TRBV12-4,-,many,TGTGCCAGCAGTTCGGGGGAGAAACTGTTTTTT,CASSSGEKLFF
TRBJ2-7,TRBV7-8,-,many,TGTGCCAGCAGCCCCTTCGGCGAGCAGTACTTC,CASSPFGEQYF
TRBJ2-2,TRBV4-3,-,few,TGCGCCAGCAGCCAAGATAGCCGGGCGAACACCGGGGAGCTGTTTTTT,CASSQDSRANTGELFF
TRBJ2-1,TRBV6-2/TRBV6-3,TRBD2,-,TGTGCCAGCAGCCTAGGACTAGCGGCCTCCTACAATGAGCAGTTCTTC,CASSLGLAASYNEQFF
TRBJ1-3,TRBV7-2,-,many,TGTGCCAGCAGCCCCGGGGGAGTATCTGGAAACACCATATATTTT,CASSPGGVSGNTIYF
TRBJ2-7,TRBV25-1,TRBD1,few,TGTGCCAGCAGTGCATTAGACAGGGGGCCGGACGAGCAGTACTTC,CASSALDRGPDEQYF
TRBJ1-1,TRBV28,TRBD1,many,TGTGCCAGCAGTTCAGGGGGCTGGACTGAAGCTTTCTTT,CASSSGGWTEAFF
TRBJ2-7,TRBV7-9,TRBD1,many,TGTGCCAGCAGCTGGCCCGGGACAGGGTACGAGCAGTACTTC,CASSWPGTGYEQYF
TRBJ1-4,TRBV18,TRBD1,few,TGTGCCAGCTCACCGTACTATACAGGGGGGCTTGAAAAACTGTTTTTT,CASSPYYTGGLEKLFF
TRBJ1-1,TRBV7-2,-,-,TGTGCCAGCAAGATGAACACTGAAGCTTTCTTT,CASKMNTEAFF
TRBJ2-7,TRBV7-8,-,few,TGTGCCGTCGAAGACAGGAGCTCCTACGAGCAGTACTTC,CAVEDRSSYEQYF
TRBJ2-7,TRBV4-2,TRBD2,many,TGTGCCAGCAGCCCTAGCGGGAGGGCGGCCGAGCAGTACTTC,CASSPSGRAAEQYF
TRBJ2-7,TRBV6-6,TRBD1,many,TGTGCCAGCCAGAAGACTGACAGGGCCTACGAGCAGTACTTC,CASQKTDRAYEQYF